This entry describes one TCR beta chain. Antigen specificity is unknown. The data stem from a study of cytomegalovirus exposure and HLA in healthy donors. Primers: 60 Vbeta forward and 13 Jbeta reverse. Sequenced by immunoSEQ multiplex PCR; TCRdb stores in-frame clones only, minus some. Here the sample spans roughly 120,000 clones, around 80% being singletons. This CDR3 has 14 residues. V lost 8 bases, J lost 2 bases, and 7 bases stayed unmatched. Germline CDR1 and CDR2: MDHEN and SYDVKM. General observations from the study: A previous analysis found most TCR beta V segments productive roughly 90% or roughly 30% of the time. The analysis excluded some indistinguishable V segments, including TRBV6-2 and TRBV6-3.

V usage is TRBV28 and J usage is TRBJ2-7; TRBD2 matches at 9 bases. The sequence came from a man aged 50-60 years in good health and CMV-seronegative. The sequencing sample was made of PBMCs. CDR3 residues: CASGSGTSTYEQYF. CDR3 bases: TGTGCCAGCGGATCCGGGACTAGCACCTACGAGCAGTACTTC.